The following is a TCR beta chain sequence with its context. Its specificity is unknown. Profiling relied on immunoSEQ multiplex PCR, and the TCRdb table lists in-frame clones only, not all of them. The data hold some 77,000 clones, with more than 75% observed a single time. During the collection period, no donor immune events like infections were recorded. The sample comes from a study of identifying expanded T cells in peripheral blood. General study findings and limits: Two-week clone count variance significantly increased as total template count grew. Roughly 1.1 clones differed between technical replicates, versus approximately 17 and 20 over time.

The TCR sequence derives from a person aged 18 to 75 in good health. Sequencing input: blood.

The CDR3 DNA sequence: TGTGCCAGCAGTGATACTAGCGGGGATACCGGGGAGCTGTTTTTT. Protein product: CASSDTSGDTGELFF. This chain joins TRBV6-4 and TRBJ2-2, with 10 bases identical to TRBD2. The CDR3 has 15 amino acids. CDR1 is MRHNA, CDR2 SNTAGT, per germline. The ends lost 3 bases at V and 5 bases at J; junction bases unmatched: 3.